This TCR beta chain was captured by sequencing in a study of blood T cell repertoires in COVID-19 (dated by TCRdb to the early 2020s). Background on the whole study: Samples from collaborators originated in the United States, Italy and Spain and spanned both the acute and convalescent phases of COVID-19. The material from the prospective study consisted of cDNA or gDNA derived from T cells, B-cell-depleted T cells, or PBMCs. The dataset comprised deeply sampled blood TCRbeta repertoires from subjects exposed to, actively infected with, or recovered from COVID-19. The repertoires were released in a freely available public database meant as a resource for research on the immune response to SARS-CoV-2. Samples were obtained from the ongoing ImmuneRACE study (first 160 participants) and from about 1,300 subjects provided by 6 global collaborators. Sample metadata almost always included a de-identified subject ID, COVID-19 status, age in years and sex. Where HLA class I and class II types were available, the types were taken from metadata supplied by the sample provider, not from assay-based typing.

Regarding this clone: The specificity of this receptor is unknown. There are no base qualities to consult, and no much larger clone falls within one base.

One collaborating source in Seattle enrolled patients while the patients were actively infected and followed the patients over time throughout the course of disease. The collaborating institutions used their own protocols to collect whole blood in K2EDTA tubes. For TCRbeta analysis, collaborators shipped samples as frozen whole blood, isolated PBMCs, or DNA extracted from either of those sample types. The immunoSEQ Assay, a bias-controlled multiplex PCR, was used to amplify TCRbeta CDR3 regions from genomic DNA. Concerning the study's data processing: The number of nucleated cells in each sample was estimated by amplification of reference gene primers within the assay. Sequence reads were collapsed and filtered to measure the absolute abundance of every unique TCRbeta CDR3 rearrangement. For each sample, productive Simpson clonality was calculated as the square root of Simpson's diversity index across productive rearrangements. Sourced from immuneACCESS, this table was stored by TCRdb with only in-frame sequences that have V and J called. A share of the clones is absent; for the studies checked, an unresolved V gene accounts for under half, and the remainder has no known explanation. V, J and clone size reflect that table, while D and trimming were determined from the DNA. The sample profile shows about 120,000 clones; roughly 89% of them were found once. The leading ten clones occupy roughly 4% of the sample.

The germline V gene provides CDR1 LGHNA and CDR2 YNFKEQ. From the cysteine up to the phenylalanine, the CDR3 has a length of 15 residues. The only DNA kept is the CDR3, 45 bases in frame from the first base. Compared with germline, V lacks 1 base and J lacks 4 bases; bases without a gene match: 3. What the research found in general, with its limitations: How much clinical and demographic metadata was included differed by source and by participant, and the metadata was provided uncurated.

This TCR came from a woman in her sixties or seventies with COVID-19, enrolled during active disease. The V gene is TRBV4-2 and the J gene is TRBJ1-4, and TRBD1 aligns with 7 junction nucleotides. The sequencing sample was made of peripheral blood. The CDR3 region: CASSQVTGDNEKLFF. The DNA is as follows: TGTGCCAGCAGCCAAGTCACAGGGGATAATGAAAAACTGTTTTTT.